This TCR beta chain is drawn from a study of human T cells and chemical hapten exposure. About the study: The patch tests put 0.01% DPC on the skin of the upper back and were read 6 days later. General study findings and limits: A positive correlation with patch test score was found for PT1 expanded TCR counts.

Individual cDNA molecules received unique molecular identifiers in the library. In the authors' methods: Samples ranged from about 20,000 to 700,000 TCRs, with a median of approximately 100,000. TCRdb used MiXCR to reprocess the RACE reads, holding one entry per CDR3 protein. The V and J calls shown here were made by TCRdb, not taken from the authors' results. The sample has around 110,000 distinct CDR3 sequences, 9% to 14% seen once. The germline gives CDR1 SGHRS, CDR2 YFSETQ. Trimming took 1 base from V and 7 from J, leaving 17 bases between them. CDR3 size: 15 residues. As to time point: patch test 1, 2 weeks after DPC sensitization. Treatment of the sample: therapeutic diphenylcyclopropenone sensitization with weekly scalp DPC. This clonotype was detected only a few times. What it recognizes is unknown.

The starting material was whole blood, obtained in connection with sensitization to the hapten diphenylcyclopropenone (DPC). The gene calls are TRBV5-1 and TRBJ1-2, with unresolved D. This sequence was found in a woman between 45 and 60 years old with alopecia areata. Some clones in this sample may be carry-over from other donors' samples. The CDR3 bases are TGCGCCAGCAGCTTGTACGTCGACAAAGGGAGTGGCTACACCTTC. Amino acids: CASSLYVDKGSGYTF. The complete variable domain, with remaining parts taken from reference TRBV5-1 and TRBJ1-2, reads KAGVTQTPRYLIKTRGQQVTLSCSPISGHRSVSWYQQTPGQGLQFLFEYFSETQRNKGNFPGRFSGRQFSNSRSEMNVSTLELGDSALYLCASSLYVDKGSGYTFGSGTRLTVV.